Below are 28 T cell receptor beta chains sequenced from a single sample in a study of radiotherapy plus CTLA-4 blockade in lung cancer. Libraries were prepared by immunoSEQ multiplex PCR; TCRdb keeps only in-frame clonotypes and omits some of them. The table lists about 51,000 clones, 70% to 80% of them singletons. The source material was peripheral blood, sampled from a patient treated with radiotherapy plus ipilimumab. The receptors here all came from a human donor with non-small cell lung cancer who had a complete response to radiotherapy plus ipilimumab.

The chain carries TRBV4-1 and TRBJ2-1; D is perhaps TRBD2 (6 bases). This CDR3 has 17 residues. CDR1 is MGHRA, CDR2 YSYEKL, per germline. Trimming left V 1 base short and J 4 bases short, with 17 bases between. The CDR3 sequence is CASSQGPLARTYNEQFF. DNA for the CDR3: TGCGCCAGCAGCCAAGGGCCACTAGCAAGGACGTACAATGAGCAGTTCTTC.

CDR3 nucleotide sequence: TGCGCCAGCAGCTCATTTACAACGAACACTGAAGCTTTCTTT. Residues: CASSSFTTNTEAFF. This rearrangement joins TRBV5-1 to TRBJ1-1; unclear D gene. V was trimmed by 3 bases and J by 1 base, leaving 10 bases between them. Germline values: CDR1 SGHRS, CDR2 YFSETQ. The length of the CDR3 is 14 residues.

The rearrangement links TRBV28 to TRBJ1-1; D is possibly TRBD1 (6 bases). This CDR3 region has 14 residues. Germline CDR1 is MDHEN and CDR2 is SYDVKM. Trimming removed 1 base at V and 3 bases at J, with 9 bases between. CDR3 nucleotide sequence: TGTGCCAGCAGTTTATCGGACAGAGACACTGAAGCTTTCTTT. This gives the protein CASSLSDRDTEAFF. Full variable domain (missing parts from reference TRBV28 and TRBJ1-1): DVKVTQSSRYLVKRTGEKVFLECVQDMDHENMFWYRQDPGLGLRLIYFSYDVKMKEKGDIPEGYSVSREKKERFSLILESASTNQTSMYLCASSLSDRDTEAFFGQGTRLTVV.

This clone has a single count. This sequence joins TRBV18 and TRBJ2-7, with D possibly matching TRBD1 (6 bases). The V and J ends lost 3 bases and 4 bases respectively, with 16 bases between them. Germline lookup yields CDR1 KGHSH and CDR2 LQKENI. The CDR3 is made up of 15 amino acids. In DNA form, the CDR3 reads TGTGCCAGCTCACCGCAGGCAGGGGTAGGGTACGAGCAGTACTTC. Translated, it gives CASSPQAGVGYEQYF.

Comment on this clone: A read error may account for a junction end that differs from germline. This sequence joins TRBV18 and TRBJ2-7, with D maybe TRBD1 (6 bases). The CDR3 consists of 16 residues. Germline-derived CDR1 and CDR2 are KGHSH and LQKENI. CDR3 protein: CASSPLPGTSSYEQYF. In DNA form, the CDR3 reads TGTGCCAGCTCTCCACTTCCGGGGACAAGCTCCTACGAGCAGTACTTC.

The CDR3 reads CASSSDRFWSPLHF. The CDR3 nucleotides read TGTGCCAGCAGCTCAGACAGGTTTTGGTCACCCCTCCACTTT. The genes are TRBV7-2 and TRBJ1-6, with D possibly being TRBD1 (6 bases). The CDR3 totals 14 residues. The ends were cut back, 4 bases at V and 10 bases at J, with 14 bases in the middle. Germline V lookup: CDR1 SGHTA, CDR2 FQGNSA. The variable domain in full, completed from reference TRBV7-2 and TRBJ1-6, reads GAGVSQSPSNKVTEKGKDVELRCDPISGHTALYWYRQSLGQGLEFLIYFQGNSAPDKSGLPSDRFSAERTGGSVSTLTIQRTQQEDSAVYLCASSSDRFWSPLHFGNGTRLTVT.

The chain employs TRBV15 and TRBJ1-5; the match to TRBD1 covers 8 bases. The CDR3 runs to 15 residues. Germline-derived CDR1 and CDR2 are LNHNV and YYDKDF (reference sequence). Trimming cost V 0 bases and J 2 bases; bases outside gene matches: 0. The CDR3 sequence is CATSREQGGNQPQHF. In DNA form, the CDR3 reads TGTGCCACCAGCAGAGAACAGGGGGGCAATCAGCCCCAGCATTTT.

The gene calls are TRBV30 and TRBJ1-4; 8 bases map to TRBD1. The CDR3 consists of 13 residues. V was pared by 3 bases and J by 5 bases, with 2 bases of the junction left unmatched. Looked up from germline, CDR1 is GTSNPN and CDR2 is SVGIG (reference sequence). This chain's CDR3 is CAWRDRVNEKLFF. The DNA of the CDR3 is TGTGCCTGGAGGGACAGGGTCAATGAAAAACTGTTTTTT.

The chain combines TRBV6-5 with TRBJ2-7; D is ambiguous. Germline loops: CDR1 MNHEY, CDR2 SVGAGI. Trimming took 4 bases from V and 2 from J, leaving 9 bases between them. There are 13 residues in the CDR3. CDR3 DNA: TGTGCCAGCAGTTCCGACAAGACCTACGAGCAGTACTTC. Translation gives CASSSDKTYEQYF.

This clone was seen only a few times. CDR3 coding DNA: TGTGCCAGCAGCTTTCAGGATACCTACGAGCAGTACGTC. The encoded protein is CASSFQDTYEQYV. This chain links TRBV7-9 with TRBJ2-7; D not certain. The CDR3 runs to 13 residues. Germline V CDR1 and CDR2: SEHNR, FQNEAQ (reference sequence). Trimming cost V 3 bases and J 2 bases, with 8 bases left between them.

The genes are TRBV7-9 and TRBJ2-3, with 9 bases identical to TRBD1. After removal of 3 bases from V and 3 bases from J, the junction contained 13 bases not matched to a gene. This CDR3 has 18 residues. Germline-derived CDR1 and CDR2 are SEHNR and FQNEAQ (reference sequence). CDR3 coding DNA: TGTGCCAGCAGCTTTTCCGACTTAAGGACAGGGGTTACAGATACGCAGTATTTT. Translation: CASSFSDLRTGVTDTQYF. The full variable domain, rest sourced from reference TRBV7-9 and TRBJ2-3, is DTGVSQNPRHKITKRGQNVTFRCDPISEHNRLYWYRQTLGQGPEFLTYFQNEAQLEKSRLLSDRFSAERPKGSFSTLEIQRTEQGDSAMYLCASSFSDLRTGVTDTQYFGPGTRLTVL.

The chain couples TRBV2 to TRBJ1-4; tentative D call: TRBD1 (6 bases). Per germline, CDR1 SNHLY and CDR2 FYNNEI. Deletions cut 7 bases from V and 8 bases from J, with 17 bases between. This CDR3 contains 14 residues. The CDR3: CASMGHQAIEKLFF. The CDR3 coding sequence is TGTGCCAGCATGGGACACCAGGCTATCGAAAAACTGTTTTTT. Supplemented by reference TRBV2 and TRBJ1-4, the full variable domain reads EPEVTQTPSHQVTQMGQEVILRCVPISNHLYFYWYRQILGQKVEFLVSFYNNEISEKSEIFDDQFSVERPDGSNFTLKIRSTKLEDSAMYFCASMGHQAIEKLFFGSGTQLSVL.

This sequence joins TRBV4-3 and TRBJ2-5, with 10 bases that match TRBD2. Germline lookup yields CDR1 LGHNA and CDR2 YSLEER. The V and J ends lost 2 bases and 4 bases, in that order; junction bases with no gene match: 1. The CDR3 loop spans 14 amino acids. The CDR3 region is CASSQPSGGETQYF. For the CDR3, the DNA is TGCGCCAGCAGCCAACCTAGCGGGGGAGAGACCCAGTACTTC.

This rearrangement joins TRBV7-9 to TRBJ1-6; 8 bases agree with TRBD1. This CDR3 region has 14 residues. Germline assignment: CDR1 SEHNR and CDR2 FQNEAQ (reference sequence). The V and J ends lost 5 bases and 8 bases, in that order; junction bases with no gene match: 5. The chain's CDR3 is CASSRTGSDSPLHF. The CDR3 nucleotides read TGTGCCAGCAGCCGGACAGGGAGCGATTCACCCCTCCACTTT.

The chain recombines TRBV2 with TRBJ1-2; 9 positions match TRBD1. The CDR3 contains 15 residues. Germline CDR1 reads SNHLY; CDR2 reads FYNNEI. V shed 6 bases, J shed 5 bases, and the junction held 10 bases outside the gene matches. As DNA, the CDR3 is TGTGCCAGCAGGGTAGAACAGGGGGCAGGGTATGGCTACACCTTC. Translating it yields CASRVEQGAGYGYTF.

This chain links TRBV5-5 with TRBJ1-2, with 12 bases identical to TRBD1. V shed 6 bases, J shed 6 bases, and the junction held 21 bases outside the gene matches. This CDR3 is 19 amino acids long. Germline CDR1 reads SGHKS; CDR2 reads YYEKEE (reference sequence). The CDR3 coding sequence is TGTGCCAGCACCACCCTTCACGGGGGACAGGGGGCGTATAGACATGGCTACACCTTC. Protein product: CASTTLHGGQGAYRHGYTF.

The chain joins TRBV15 to TRBJ1-2; 9 positions agree with TRBD1. The CDR3 consists of 15 residues. From germline, CDR1 is LNHNV and CDR2 YYDKDF (reference sequence). Trimming removed 3 bases from V and 7 bases from J; junction bases left unmatched: 9. The chain's CDR3 is CATSSAPGQGGGYTF. As DNA, the CDR3 is TGTGCCACCAGCAGTGCTCCGGGACAGGGAGGTGGCTACACCTTC.

The chain joins TRBV7-9 to TRBJ2-5, with TRBD1 matching over 9 bases. The J call may be incorrect, as the DNA end agrees better with TRBJ2-7. This CDR3 spans 16 amino acids. CDR1 is SEHNR and CDR2 is FQNEAQ in the germline V gene (reference sequence). Here the CDR3 DNA reads TGTGCCAGCAGCTCATCACCGGGACAGGGCTCCTACGAGCAGTACTTC. It specifies CASSSSPGQGSYEQYF.

This clone appeared a few times. CDR3 amino acids: CASTQTEGPGNQPQHF. DNA for the CDR3: TGTGCCAGCACTCAAACTGAGGGTCCTGGCAATCAGCCCCAGCATTTT. The chain joins TRBV6-6 to TRBJ1-5; no clear D. The V end was cut by 7 bases, the J end by 2 bases, with 18 bases between. The germline gives CDR1 MNHNY, CDR2 SVGAGI (reference sequence). The CDR3 is 16 residues long.

The chain carries TRBV7-2 and TRBJ2-5; a possible D gene is TRBD2 (6 bases). Deletions cut 5 bases from V and 4 bases from J, with 11 bases between. The CDR3 covers 13 residues. The germline V gene has CDR1 SGHTA and CDR2 FQGNSA. The CDR3 DNA sequence: TGTGCCAGCAGCCGTACGGGGGTAGAGACCCAGTACTTC. It translates to CASSRTGVETQYF.

This clone appeared a few times. The rearrangement joins TRBV19 to TRBJ1-2; possibly TRBD1 for D (5 bases). CDR1 is LNHDA and CDR2 is SQIVND in the germline V gene (reference sequence). Trimming took 7 bases from V and 6 from J, leaving 15 bases between them. The CDR3 spans 13 residues. The CDR3 DNA reads as TGTGCCAGTACCAATTGGGGGGTTGATGGCTACACCTTC. It yields the protein CASTNWGVDGYTF.

This rearrangement joins TRBV27 to TRBJ1-2, with D possibly being TRBD1 (6 bases). Deletions cut 4 bases from V and 3 bases from J, with 21 bases between. Germline assignment: CDR1 MNHEY and CDR2 SMNVEV (reference sequence). The CDR3 is made up of 17 amino acids. The CDR3 reads CASSSKGRDKVDYGYTF. The CDR3, as DNA: TGTGCCAGCAGTTCGAAAGGCCGGGACAAAGTTGACTATGGCTACACCTTC.

V and J are TRBV27 and TRBJ1-2, with D possibly matching TRBD1 (5 bases). V lost 4 bases and J lost 4, with 10 bases in between. The CDR3 is 13 amino acids. CDR1 and CDR2 (germline): MNHEY, SMNVEV (reference sequence). The CDR3 nucleotides are TGTGCCAGCAGTTACAGGAGGGGCTATGGCTACACCTTC. This sequence encodes CASSYRRGYGYTF.

The count of this clone is one. The rearrangement links TRBV18 to TRBJ2-5, with a weak D call TRBD1 (6 bases). TRBJ2-7 matches the DNA end more closely, so the J call is doubtful. This CDR3 has 17 residues. Germline-derived CDR1 and CDR2 are KGHSH and LQKENI. CDR3: CASSLQWGPPKGYEQYF. The DNA of the CDR3 is TGTGCCAGCTCACTGCAATGGGGGCCGCCTAAGGGTTACGAGCAGTACTTC.

This chain joins TRBV30 and TRBJ2-2, with 8 bases identical to TRBD2. V shed 3 bases and J 7 bases; nucleotides not matched to a gene: 4. Germline-derived CDR1 and CDR2 are GTSNPN and SVGIG (reference sequence). The CDR3 consists of 13 residues. The CDR3 reads CAWSGRAIGELFF. As DNA, the CDR3 is TGTGCCTGGAGCGGGAGGGCCATCGGGGAGCTGTTTTTT.

The chain is built from TRBV11-2 and TRBJ2-7, with 8 bases identical to TRBD2. CDR1 and CDR2 from the germline V gene are SGHAT and FQNNGV. Trimming removed 0 bases from V and 6 bases from J; junction bases left unmatched: 4. This CDR3 is built from 14 residues. CDR3 protein: CASSLEAGVSEQYF. For the CDR3, the DNA is TGTGCCAGCAGCTTAGAAGCGGGGGTCTCCGAGCAGTACTTC.

The rearrangement links TRBV11-2 to TRBJ2-1; 10 nucleotides agree with TRBD1. V was clipped by 0 bases and J by 7 bases; unmatched bases: 9. The V gene's germline CDR1 is SGHAT and CDR2 FQNNGV. This CDR3 spans 17 amino acids. CDR3 nucleotide sequence: TGTGCCAGCAGCTTAGATGGAGGACAGGGGGTTTTGAATGAGCAGTTCTTC. This sequence encodes CASSLDGGQGVLNEQFF.

V usage is TRBV5-6 and J usage is TRBJ1-4, with D possibly matching TRBD1 (6 bases). The germline CDR1 and CDR2 sequences are SGHDT and YYEEEE. The germline V and J ends were trimmed by 4 bases and 2 bases, with 15 bases remaining between them. The CDR3 sequence is 16 residues long. The CDR3: CASSRTGTSTNEKLFF. The CDR3 region has the DNA TGTGCCAGCAGCCGAACCGGGACATCGACTAATGAAAAACTGTTTTTT.